This TCR beta chain came from a study of blood T cells in healthy people across ages. This clonotype has a count of ten or more. CDR3 length: 16 residues. Trimming removed 3 bases from V and 4 bases from J; junction bases left unmatched: 8. CDR1 and CDR2 (germline): LGHNA, YNFKEQ. The second PCR ran roughly 7 to 12 cycles with a sample-barcoded 5' primer and J-beta primers. Using its own MiXCR run on the 5' RACE reads, TCRdb lists one record per CDR3 protein. In the table there are about a million distinct CDR3 sequences, under 50% of which are singletons. The sequenced sample was blood. This TCR derives from a man under 40 in good health. The rearrangement uses TRBV4-2 and TRBJ2-3; 9 bases line up with TRBD2. The CDR3 DNA follows: TGTGCCAGCAGCCAGGACGGAGCGGGGGGTCCAGATACGCAGTATTTT. Protein sequence: CASSQDGAGGPDTQYF.